These 8 T cell receptor beta chains came from one sample sequenced in a study of tumor-infiltrating lymphocytes in primary liver carcinoma. Out of unsorted whole blood came the blood RNA, and germline DNA was extracted as well. Production of TCR beta cDNA used 400 to 650 ng total RNA together with a constant-region primer. Library construction for TCR beta comprised three nested multiplex PCR rounds performed with slightly modified ARM-PCR. A C-beta reverse primer was combined with TRBV1-TRBV30 forward primers in the first two PCR rounds, and each round had ten to eleven cycles. TCRdb re-called the multiplex PCR reads with MiXCR, one entry per CDR3 protein. The data hold about 310,000 distinct CDR3 sequences, with approximately 54% observed a single time. The specimen was peripheral blood. These receptors were collected from a woman in her twenties or thirties with primary liver carcinoma and hepatitis B virus infection.

The chain has TRBV11-2 and TRBJ2-1; 13 bases are shared with TRBD2. The V gene's germline CDR1 is SGHAT and CDR2 FQNNGV. This CDR3 contains 15 residues. V gave up 9 bases and J gave up 6 bases; unmatched junction bases: 8. This CDR3 is CARSLGLAGANEQFF. CDR3 nucleotide sequence: TGTGCCAGGAGCCTTGGACTAGCGGGAGCCAATGAGCAGTTCTTC.

This clonotype was seen a handful of times. This chain links TRBV6-5 with TRBJ1-5; TRBD1 aligns across 7 bases. Germline trimming cut 0 bases from V and 5 bases from J; bases unmatched to any gene: 4. Germline V gene lookup returns CDR1 MNHEY and CDR2 SVGAGI. This CDR3 has 15 amino acids. The CDR3 nucleotides read TGTGCCAGCAGTTACTCGATCACAGGGGATCAGCCCCAGCATTTT. It codes for CASSYSITGDQPQHF.

Notes on this clonotype: It may be a read error: a sequence one base away is much more abundant. CDR3 DNA sequence: TGTGCCGGCAGCCAACCGGGACTAGCGGGAGGGCACAATGGGCAGTTCTTC. Protein product: CAGSQPGLAGGHNGQFF. The rearrangement uses TRBV11-1 and TRBJ2-1; 16 bases line up with TRBD2. The CDR3 is 17 amino acids. CDR1 is SGHAT, CDR2 FQDESV, per germline (reference sequence).

In regard to this clonotype: At one of its ends the junction is not consistent with the germline gene, which may arise from a read error. This chain links TRBV12-3 or TRBV12-4 with TRBJ2-5; TRBD2 matches 12 bases. The CDR3 consists of 16 residues. The CDR3 loop reads CASSPRLAGAQETQYF. The CDR3 DNA reads as TGTGCTAGCAGTCCCAGACTAGCGGGAGCCCAAGAGACCCAGTACTTC.

About this clonotype: One end of the junction varies from germline; a read error may be responsible. The V and J genes are TRBV11-3 and TRBJ2-2, with TRBD1 identical over 8 bases. The V gene's germline CDR1 is SGHNT and CDR2 YENEEA. CDR3 length equals 14 residues. The DNA for the CDR3 is TGCGCCAGCAGATCCGGACAGGGTACAGGGGAGCTGTTTTTT. This sequence encodes CASRSGQGTGELFF.

Concerning this clonotype: A junction boundary mismatches the germline segment, possibly from a read error. Here the CDR3 reads CANSLIQGAEQYF. CDR3 nucleotide sequence: TGTGCCAACAGCTTAATTCAGGGTGCCGAGCAGTACTTC. The rearrangement links TRBV11-3 to TRBJ2-7, with a possible D match to TRBD1 (5 bases). Germline values: CDR1 SGHNT, CDR2 YENEEA. There are 13 residues in the CDR3.

This clonotype appeared once. V usage is TRBV7-8 and J usage is TRBJ2-2; 10 bases fit TRBD2. Germline CDR1 and CDR2: SGHVS and FQNEAQ. Germline trimming cut 6 bases from V and 0 bases from J; bases unmatched to any gene: 25. The CDR3 is 23 residues long. In nucleotides, the CDR3 is TGTGCCAGCAGGGGCGAGCGGGAGGGCCAGATTCAATACAAGTTCGCGAACACCGGGGAGCTGTTTTTT. Translating gives CASRGEREGQIQYKFANTGELFF.

The rearrangement links TRBV12-3 or TRBV12-4 to TRBJ2-1; D may be TRBD2 (5 bases). This CDR3 spans 17 amino acids. V gave up 3 bases and J gave up 7 bases, with 22 bases separating them. CDR3 residues: CASSFERAVGPGNEQFF. The CDR3, as DNA: TGTGCCAGCAGTTTCGAAAGAGCGGTAGGGCCGGGGAATGAGCAGTTCTTC.